Below, 2 T cell receptor beta chains from the same sample are listed, as sequenced in a study of blood T cell repertoires in COVID-19. Produced via immunoSEQ multiplex PCR; TCRdb's table is partial and in-frame only. The sample has over 300,000 clones, around 90% seen once. The sequencing sample was made of peripheral blood. These receptors originate from a young man with active or convalescent COVID-19.

The chain links TRBV19 to TRBJ1-2, with D perhaps TRBD1 (6 bases). V lost 5 bases and J 3 bases, leaving 19 bases between the germline ends. The CDR3 length is 16 residues. Germline CDR1 LNHDA, CDR2 SQIVND (reference sequence). CDR3 region: CASSATGGGLDYGYTF. CDR3 DNA sequence: TGTGCCAGTAGTGCTACGGGAGGGGGTTTGGACTATGGCTACACCTTC.

V usage is TRBV27 and J usage is TRBJ2-1, with TRBD2 matching over 10 bases. V shed 7 bases, J shed 0 bases, and the junction held 6 bases outside the gene matches. CDR1 is MNHEY, CDR2 SMNVEV, per germline (reference sequence). The CDR3 covers 16 residues. Written as DNA, the CDR3 is TGTGCCAGCAAGGCTAGCGGGGGCCGCTCCTACAATGAGCAGTTCTTC. Translated, it gives CASKASGGRSYNEQFF.